Sequencing of this T cell receptor beta chain was carried out in a study of blood T cell repertoires in COVID-19. V was pared by 3 bases and J by 8 bases, with 12 bases between. Germline-derived CDR1 and CDR2 are ENHRY and SYGVKD. This CDR3 is 13 amino acids long. Data came from immunoSEQ multiplex PCR; TCRdb stores just in-frame clones and leaves some out. Counted here are over 150,000 clones, roughly 85% occurring once; the ten biggest clones make up roughly 8.3%. This TCR was recovered from an older woman with COVID-19, enrolled during active disease. This chain connects TRBV10-3 to TRBJ2-3, with D tentatively TRBD2 (6 bases). Input material: peripheral blood. The CDR3 DNA follows: TGTGCCATCAGTGATCCTCAGGGAGGTACGCAGTATTTT. Translation gives CAISDPQGGTQYF.